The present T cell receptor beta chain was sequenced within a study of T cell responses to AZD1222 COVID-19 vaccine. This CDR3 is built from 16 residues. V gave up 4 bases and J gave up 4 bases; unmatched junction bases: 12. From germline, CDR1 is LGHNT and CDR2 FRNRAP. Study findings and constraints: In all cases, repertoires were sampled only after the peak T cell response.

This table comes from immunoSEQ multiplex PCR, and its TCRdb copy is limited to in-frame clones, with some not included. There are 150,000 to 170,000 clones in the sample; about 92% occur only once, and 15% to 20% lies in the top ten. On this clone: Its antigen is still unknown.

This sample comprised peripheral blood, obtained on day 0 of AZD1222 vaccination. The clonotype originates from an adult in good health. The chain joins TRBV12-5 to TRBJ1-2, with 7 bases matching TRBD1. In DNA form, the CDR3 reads TGTGCTAGTGGTTCCGCCGCGACAGGGTGGTCCTATGGCTACACCTTC. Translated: CASGSAATGWSYGYTF.